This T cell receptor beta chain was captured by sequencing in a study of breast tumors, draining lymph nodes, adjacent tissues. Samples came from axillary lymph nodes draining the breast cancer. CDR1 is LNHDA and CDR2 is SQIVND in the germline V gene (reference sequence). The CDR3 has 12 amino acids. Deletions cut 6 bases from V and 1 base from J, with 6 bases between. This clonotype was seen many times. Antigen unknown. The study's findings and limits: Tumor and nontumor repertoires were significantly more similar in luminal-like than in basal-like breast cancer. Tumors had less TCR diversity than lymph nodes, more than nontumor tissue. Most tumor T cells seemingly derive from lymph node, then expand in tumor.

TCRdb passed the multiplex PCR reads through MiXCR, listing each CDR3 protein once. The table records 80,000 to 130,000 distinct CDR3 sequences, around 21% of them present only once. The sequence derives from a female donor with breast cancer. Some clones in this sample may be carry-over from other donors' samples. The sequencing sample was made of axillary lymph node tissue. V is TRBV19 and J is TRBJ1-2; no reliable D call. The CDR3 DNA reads TGTGCCAGTAGAGGATTTAACTATGGCTACACCTTC. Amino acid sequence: CASRGFNYGYTF.